What follows are 2 T cell receptor beta chains derived from one specimen sequenced in a study of T cell responses to AZD1222 COVID-19 vaccine. TCRdb's copy holds only in-frame clones and misses some; the assay was immunoSEQ multiplex PCR. The data show 90,000 to 120,000 clones, with around nine tenths seen just once and around 20% held by the top ten. The starting material was peripheral blood, obtained on day 0 of AZD1222 vaccination. These receptors were obtained from an adult in good health.

This chain links TRBV6-1 with TRBJ2-3, with D perhaps matching TRBD1 or TRBD2 (5 bases each). Germline V CDR1 and CDR2: MNHNS, SASEGT. The V and J ends lost 2 bases and 2 bases respectively, with 14 bases between them. The CDR3 sequence is 16 residues long. CDR3 in DNA: TGTGCCAGCAGTGAAAGTCAGTGGGGGATCACAGATACGCAGTATTTT. Translating it yields CASSESQWGITDTQYF.

The chain joins TRBV5-4 to TRBJ1-1; D not resolved. V gave up 2 bases and J gave up 1 base, with 9 bases separating them. CDR3 length: 14 residues. Germline CDR1 SGHNT, CDR2 YYREEE (reference sequence). For the CDR3, the DNA is TGTGCCAGCAGCTTTGACCTATCGAACACTGAAGCTTTCTTT. Its translation is CASSFDLSNTEAFF.